This TCR beta chain was sequenced during a study of cytomegalovirus exposure and HLA in healthy donors. Whole-study results and caveats: Most sequenced TCRs were rare (though some public TCRs occurred in many donors).

Concerning this clone: Its antigen is as yet unknown.

The V segment lost 1 base and the J segment 7 bases; nucleotides outside the gene matches: 8. The germline V gene has CDR1 LGHNA and CDR2 YNFKEQ. CDR3 size: 15 residues. The PCR was carried out with 60 Vbeta primers and 13 Jbeta primers. Profiled with immunoSEQ multiplex PCR; TCRdb holds only in-frame clones, not every one. The repertoire holds 130,000 or so clones, with 65% to 90% as singletons. This chain connects TRBV4-2 to TRBJ2-3, with 7 bases that match TRBD2. Source material: PBMCs. The receptor was derived from a woman aged 18-29 years in good health and CMV-seropositive. The CDR3 region is CASSQGVTAGNTQYF. DNA for the CDR3: TGTGCCAGCAGCCAAGGGGTCACAGCGGGGAATACGCAGTATTTT.